The 5 T cell receptor beta chains in this list originate from one sample, sequenced in a study of TIL therapy for anti-PD-1-resistant metastatic lung cancer. The immunoSEQ assay was v3. TCRdb's copy holds only in-frame clones and misses some; the assay was immunoSEQ multiplex PCR. This sample has some 14,000 clones, with approximately 72% found just once. Noted time point: pre-treatment sample, taken before nivolumab and TIL therapy. Tumor tissue came from excised metastases, mostly pleural nodules or supraclavicular lymph nodes. The source material was tumor tissue, sampled at baseline. These TCRs come from a woman between 30 and 80 years old with non-small cell lung cancer.

In this sample, this clone is large. The J gene is TRBJ2-1, the V gene TRBV7-3, with 7 bases lining up with TRBD2. The CDR3 sequence is 15 residues long. Germline V gene data show CDR1 as SGHTA and CDR2 as FQGTGA. Germline trimming cut 2 bases from V and 9 bases from J; bases unmatched to any gene: 10. Here the CDR3 reads CASSLSSSGGSEQFF. The CDR3 coding sequence is TGTGCCAGCAGCTTATCGTCTAGCGGAGGGAGTGAGCAGTTCTTC.

The gene calls are TRBV28 and TRBJ2-7, with TRBD1 matching over 9 bases. Trimming at V came to 0 bases and at J to 3 bases, leaving 0 bases not matched to a gene. Germline V gene sequence: CDR1 MDHEN, CDR2 SYDVKM. CDR3 length: 14 residues. The CDR3 nucleotides are TGTGCCAGCAGTTTATGGGACAGGGGCTACGAGCAGTACTTC. The encoded protein is CASSLWDRGYEQYF.

The rearrangement links TRBV5-1 to TRBJ1-5, with TRBD1 matching over 7 bases. This CDR3 has 14 residues. Trimming removed 0 bases from V and 11 bases from J; junction bases left unmatched: 8. The V gene's germline CDR1 is SGHRS and CDR2 YFSETQ. CDR3 region: CASSLEGTDGAQHF. CDR3 nucleotide sequence: TGCGCCAGCAGCTTGGAGGGGACAGACGGCGCCCAGCATTTT.

The J gene is TRBJ1-2, the V gene TRBV27; 8 bases line up with TRBD1. V lost 1 base, J lost 4 bases, and 5 bases stayed unmatched. The CDR3 is made up of 15 amino acids. The germline gives CDR1 MNHEY, CDR2 SMNVEV (reference sequence). DNA for the CDR3: TGTGCCAGCAGTTTATGGGCCCAGGGGGCCTATGGCTACACCTTC. It codes for CASSLWAQGAYGYTF.

V and J are TRBV5-5 and TRBJ1-6, with D unclear. Looked up from germline, CDR1 is SGHKS and CDR2 is YYEKEE (reference sequence). CDR3 length: 12 residues. Trimming took 3 bases from V and 10 from J, leaving 8 bases between them. The CDR3 here is CASSWGGSPLHF. CDR3 DNA: TGTGCCAGCAGCTGGGGAGGGTCACCCCTCCACTTT. The whole variable domain, remainder taken from reference TRBV5-5 and TRBJ1-6, is DAGVTQSPTHLIKTRGQQVTLRCSPISGHKSVSWYQQVLGQGPQFIFQYYEKEERGRGNFPDRFSARQFPNYSSELNVNALLLGDSALYLCASSWGGSPLHFGNGTRLTVT.